Many counts were recorded for the clone carrying this TCR beta chain. Its target is unknown. V shed 3 bases, J shed 5 bases, and the junction held 16 bases outside the gene matches. This CDR3 is 16 amino acids long. CDR1 is GTSNPN and CDR2 is SVGIG in the germline V gene (reference sequence). The data were taken from a study of molecular identifiers for immune sequencing clone quantification. The wider study: In replicates, the authors split RNA from approximately 20,000 or 98,000 naive CD8 cells five ways and sequenced four. Study-wide points: Highly expanded clones may be undercounted when identical TCR molecules share barcodes.

It was with previously described methods and listed TCR primers that bulk TCR libraries were made. Via MiXCR, TCRdb re-called the PCR reads, giving one row per CDR3 protein. The table records about 640,000 distinct CDR3 sequences, about 20% of them present only once. Naive CD8 T cells were FACS-sorted by CD8+CD4-CCR7+CD45RA+ markers. The sequenced material came from naive CD8+ T cells from blood, with Jurkat cell RNA spiked in. Subset specified: FACS-sorted CD8+CD4-CCR7+CD45RA+ naive T cells. The chain has TRBV30 and TRBJ2-7; 7 nucleotides match TRBD1. The TCR comes from a human donor in good health. Some libraries in this study had Jurkat cell RNA spiked in. DNA for the CDR3: TGTGCCTGGAGCGGGCTAGAGACAGGGACCTTTGACGAGCAGTACTTC. Its translation is CAWSGLETGTFDEQYF.